The present T cell receptor beta chain was sequenced within a study of control samples from healthy donors and cancer patients. The length of the CDR3 is 15 residues. The V gene's germline CDR1 is SGDLS and CDR2 YYNGEE. After removal of 3 bases from V and 0 bases from J, the junction contained 2 bases not matched to a gene. Measured with immunoSEQ multiplex PCR; TCRdb has only the in-frame clones, and not every one. The sample has 170,000 or so clones; roughly 93% are singletons. J is TRBJ2-7 and V is TRBV9; 11 nucleotides line up with TRBD2. The TCR sequence derives from a man aged 18 to 29 in good health. Sequenced: blood. CDR3 amino acids: CASSGGLAGSYEQYF. CDR3 DNA sequence: TGTGCCAGCAGCGGAGGACTAGCGGGCTCCTACGAGCAGTACTTC.